The following is a T cell receptor beta chain sequence with its context. At one end the junction does not follow the germline gene, possibly because of a read error. This record belongs to a study of Graves' ophthalmopathy and Graves' hyperthyroidism. Germline CDR1 and CDR2: MNHNS and SASEGT. The CDR3 extends over 11 amino acids. TCR beta CDR3 amplification used RNA transcripts. HTBI-primed first-round RT-PCR preceded second-round multiplex PCR. TCRdb re-called the multiplex PCR reads with MiXCR, one entry per CDR3 protein. The sample lists 300,000 to 400,000 distinct CDR3 sequences; 15% to 20% were seen once.

The V call is TRBV6-1, the J call TRBJ1-2; no reliable D call. The specimen was peripheral blood. This receptor was taken from an adult man with Graves' ophthalmopathy. CDR3 loop: CAIRRNYGYIF. Written as DNA, the CDR3 is TGTGCCATCAGGAGGAACTATGGCTACATCTTC.